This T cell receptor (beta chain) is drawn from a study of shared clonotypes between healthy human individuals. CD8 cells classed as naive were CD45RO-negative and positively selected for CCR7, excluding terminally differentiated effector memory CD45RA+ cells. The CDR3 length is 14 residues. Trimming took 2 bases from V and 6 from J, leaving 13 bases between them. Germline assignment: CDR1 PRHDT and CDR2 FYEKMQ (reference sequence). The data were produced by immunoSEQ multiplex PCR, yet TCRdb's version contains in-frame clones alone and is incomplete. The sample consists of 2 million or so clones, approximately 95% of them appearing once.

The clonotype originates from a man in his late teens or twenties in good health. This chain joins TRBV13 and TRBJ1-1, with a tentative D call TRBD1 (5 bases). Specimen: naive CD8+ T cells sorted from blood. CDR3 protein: CASSLIRGSPEAFF. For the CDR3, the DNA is TGTGCCAGCAGCTTAATTCGGGGCTCCCCTGAAGCTTTCTTT.